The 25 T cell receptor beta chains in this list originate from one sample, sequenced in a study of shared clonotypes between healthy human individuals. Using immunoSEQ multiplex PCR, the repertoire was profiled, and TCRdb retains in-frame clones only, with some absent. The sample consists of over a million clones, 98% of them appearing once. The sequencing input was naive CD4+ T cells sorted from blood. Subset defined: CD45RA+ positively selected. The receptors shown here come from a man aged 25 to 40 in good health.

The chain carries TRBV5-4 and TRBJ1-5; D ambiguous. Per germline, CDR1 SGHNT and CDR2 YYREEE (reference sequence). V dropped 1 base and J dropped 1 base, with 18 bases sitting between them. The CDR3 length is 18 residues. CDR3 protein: CASSLMTGGIGSNQPQHF. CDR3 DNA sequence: TGTGCCAGCAGCTTGATGACCGGCGGGATTGGGAGCAATCAGCCCCAGCATTTT.

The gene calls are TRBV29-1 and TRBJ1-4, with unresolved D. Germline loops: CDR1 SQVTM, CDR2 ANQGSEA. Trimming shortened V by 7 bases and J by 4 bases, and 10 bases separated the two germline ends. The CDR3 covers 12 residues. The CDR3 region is CSAGRINEKLFF. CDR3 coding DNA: TGCAGCGCCGGGAGAATTAATGAAAAACTGTTTTTT.

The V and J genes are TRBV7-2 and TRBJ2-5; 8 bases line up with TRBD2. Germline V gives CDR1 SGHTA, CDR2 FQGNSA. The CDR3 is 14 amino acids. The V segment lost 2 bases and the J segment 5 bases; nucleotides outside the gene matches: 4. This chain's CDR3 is CASSLRGGKETQYF. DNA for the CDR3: TGTGCCAGCAGCTTACGGGGGGGCAAGGAGACCCAGTACTTC.

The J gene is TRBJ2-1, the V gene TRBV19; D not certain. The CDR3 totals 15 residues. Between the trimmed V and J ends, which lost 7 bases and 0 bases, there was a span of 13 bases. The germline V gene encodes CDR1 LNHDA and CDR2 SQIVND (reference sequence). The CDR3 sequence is CASNPDGLSYNEQFF. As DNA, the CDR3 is TGTGCCAGTAACCCGGACGGCCTCTCCTACAATGAGCAGTTCTTC.

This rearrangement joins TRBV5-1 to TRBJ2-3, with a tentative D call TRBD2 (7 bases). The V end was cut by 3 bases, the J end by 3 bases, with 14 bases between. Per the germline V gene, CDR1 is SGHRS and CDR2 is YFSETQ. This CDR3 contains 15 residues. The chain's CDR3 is CASSWDTGGTDTQYF. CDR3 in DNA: TGCGCCAGCAGCTGGGACACGGGGGGTACAGATACGCAGTATTTT.

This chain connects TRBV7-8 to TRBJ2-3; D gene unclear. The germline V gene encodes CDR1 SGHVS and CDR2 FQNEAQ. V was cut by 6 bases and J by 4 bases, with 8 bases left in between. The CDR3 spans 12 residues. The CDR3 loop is CASSPSADTQYF. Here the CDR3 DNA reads TGTGCCAGCAGTCCCTCGGCAGATACGCAGTATTTT.

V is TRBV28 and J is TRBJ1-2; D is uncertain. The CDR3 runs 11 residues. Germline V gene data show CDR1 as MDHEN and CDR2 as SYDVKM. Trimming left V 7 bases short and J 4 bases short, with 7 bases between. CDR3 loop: CASNSIYGYTF. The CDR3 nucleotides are TGTGCCAGCAACAGCATCTATGGCTACACCTTC.

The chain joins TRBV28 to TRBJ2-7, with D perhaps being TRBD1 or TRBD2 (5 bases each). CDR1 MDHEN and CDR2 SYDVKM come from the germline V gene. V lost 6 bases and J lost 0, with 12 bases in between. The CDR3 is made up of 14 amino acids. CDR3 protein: CASSVTGTSYEQYF. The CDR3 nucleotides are TGTGCCAGCAGCGTAACCGGGACCTCCTACGAGCAGTACTTC.

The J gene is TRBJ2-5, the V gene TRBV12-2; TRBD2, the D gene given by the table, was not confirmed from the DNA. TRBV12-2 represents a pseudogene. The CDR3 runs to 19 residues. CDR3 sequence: CASRLPRLAGGPEMRTQYF. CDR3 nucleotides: TGTGCAAGTCGCTTACCTCGACTAGCGGGAGGGCCAGAAATGAGGACCCAGTACTTC.

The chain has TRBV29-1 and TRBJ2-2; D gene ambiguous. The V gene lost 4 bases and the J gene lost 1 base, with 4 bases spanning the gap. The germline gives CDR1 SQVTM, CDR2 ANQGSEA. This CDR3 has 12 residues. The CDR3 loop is CSVGENTGELFF. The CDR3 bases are TGCAGCGTTGGAGAGAACACCGGGGAGCTGTTTTTT.

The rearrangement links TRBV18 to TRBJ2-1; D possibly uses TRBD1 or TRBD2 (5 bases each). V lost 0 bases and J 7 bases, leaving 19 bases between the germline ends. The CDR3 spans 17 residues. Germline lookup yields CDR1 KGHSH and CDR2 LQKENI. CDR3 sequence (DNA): TGTGCCAGCTCACCACCTGAGGGGCGAGACGGGCGTAATGAGCAGTTCTTC. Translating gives CASSPPEGRDGRNEQFF. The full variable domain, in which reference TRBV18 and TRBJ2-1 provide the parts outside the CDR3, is NAGVMQNPRHLVRRRGQEARLRCSPMKGHSHVYWYRQLPEEGLKFMVYLQKENIIDESGMPKERFSAEFPKEGPSILRIQQVVRGDSAAYFCASSPPEGRDGRNEQFFGPGTRLTVL.

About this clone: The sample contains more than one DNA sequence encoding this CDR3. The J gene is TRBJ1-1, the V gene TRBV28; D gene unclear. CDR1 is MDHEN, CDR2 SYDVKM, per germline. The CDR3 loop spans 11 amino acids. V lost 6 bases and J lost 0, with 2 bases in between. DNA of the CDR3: TGTGCCAGCAGAGTGAACACTGAAGCTTTCTTT. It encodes CASRVNTEAFF.

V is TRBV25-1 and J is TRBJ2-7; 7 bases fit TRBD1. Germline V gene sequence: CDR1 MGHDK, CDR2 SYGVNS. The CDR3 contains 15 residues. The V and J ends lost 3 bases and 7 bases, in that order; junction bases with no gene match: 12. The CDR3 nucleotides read TGTGCCAGCAGTGACCCCATAGTAGGGGACAGTGAGCAGTACTTC. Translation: CASSDPIVGDSEQYF.

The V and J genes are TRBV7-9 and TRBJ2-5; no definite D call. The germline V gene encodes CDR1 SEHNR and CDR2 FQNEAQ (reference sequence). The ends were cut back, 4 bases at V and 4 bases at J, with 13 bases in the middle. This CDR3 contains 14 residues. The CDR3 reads CASSWGGVGETQYF. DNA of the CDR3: TGTGCCAGCAGCTGGGGTGGGGTCGGAGAGACCCAGTACTTC.

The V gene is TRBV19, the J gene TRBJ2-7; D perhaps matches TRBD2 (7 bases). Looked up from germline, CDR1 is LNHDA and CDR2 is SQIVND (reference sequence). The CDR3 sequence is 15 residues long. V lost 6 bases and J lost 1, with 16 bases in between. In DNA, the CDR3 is TGTGCCAGTAGAAACCCGGGGGGCGATTCCTACGAGCAGTACTTC. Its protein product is CASRNPGGDSYEQYF.

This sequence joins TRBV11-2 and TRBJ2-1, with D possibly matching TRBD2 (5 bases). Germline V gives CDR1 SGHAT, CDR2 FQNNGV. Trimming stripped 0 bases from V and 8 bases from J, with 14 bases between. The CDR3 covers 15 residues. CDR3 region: CASSLDSDGRDEQFF. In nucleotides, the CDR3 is TGTGCCAGCAGCTTAGACAGTGACGGGCGGGATGAGCAGTTCTTC.

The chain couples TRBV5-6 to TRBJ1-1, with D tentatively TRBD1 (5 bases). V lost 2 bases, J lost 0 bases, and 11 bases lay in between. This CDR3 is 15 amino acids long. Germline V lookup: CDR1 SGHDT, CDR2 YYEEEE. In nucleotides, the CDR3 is TGTGCCAGCAGCTTAATGGGACCTCTGAACACTGAAGCTTTCTTT. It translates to CASSLMGPLNTEAFF.

DNA for the CDR3: TGTGCCAGCTCACCCGACACGGGGGTAGAAGAGACCCAGTACTTC. This encodes CASSPDTGVEETQYF. The rearrangement links TRBV18 to TRBJ2-5; TRBD2 is a possible D gene (6 bases). The CDR3 totals 15 residues. Germline V gene data show CDR1 as KGHSH and CDR2 as LQKENI. V gave up 3 bases and J gave up 3 bases, with 14 bases separating them. Using reference TRBV18 and TRBJ2-5 for the parts outside the CDR3, the full variable domain is NAGVMQNPRHLVRRRGQEARLRCSPMKGHSHVYWYRQLPEEGLKFMVYLQKENIIDESGMPKERFSAEFPKEGPSILRIQQVVRGDSAAYFCASSPDTGVEETQYFGPGTRLLVL.

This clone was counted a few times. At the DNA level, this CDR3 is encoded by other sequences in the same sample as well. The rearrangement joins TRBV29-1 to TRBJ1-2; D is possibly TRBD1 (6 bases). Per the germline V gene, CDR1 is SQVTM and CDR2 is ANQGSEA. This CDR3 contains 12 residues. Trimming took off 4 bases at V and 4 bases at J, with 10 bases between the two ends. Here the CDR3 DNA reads TGCAGCGTTGTGAGGGGGGCCTATGGCTACACCTTC. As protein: CSVVRGAYGYTF.

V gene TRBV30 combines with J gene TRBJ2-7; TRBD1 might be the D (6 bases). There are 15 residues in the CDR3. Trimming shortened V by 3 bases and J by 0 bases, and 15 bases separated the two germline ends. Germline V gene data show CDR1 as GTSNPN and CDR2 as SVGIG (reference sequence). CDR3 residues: CAWRKPGQSSYEQYF. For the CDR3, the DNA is TGTGCCTGGAGAAAGCCGGGACAAAGCTCCTACGAGCAGTACTTC.

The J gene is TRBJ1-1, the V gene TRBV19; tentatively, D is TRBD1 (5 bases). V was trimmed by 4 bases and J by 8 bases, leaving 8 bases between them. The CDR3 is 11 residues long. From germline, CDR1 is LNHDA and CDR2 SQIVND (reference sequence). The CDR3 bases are TGTGCCAGTAGTAAGGACAAAGAAGCTTTCTTT. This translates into CASSKDKEAFF.

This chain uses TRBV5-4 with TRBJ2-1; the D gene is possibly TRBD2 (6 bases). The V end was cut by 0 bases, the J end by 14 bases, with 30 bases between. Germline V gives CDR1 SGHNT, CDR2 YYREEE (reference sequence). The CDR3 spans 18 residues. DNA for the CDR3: TGTGCCAGCAGCTTGGCCGAGGGACTCGCCTCCTCCGGACGGGTAAAGTTCTTC. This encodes CASSLAEGLASSGRVKFF.

CDR3 in amino acids: CATSRFAGTSRNEQYF. DNA of the CDR3: TGTGCCACCAGCAGGTTCGCCGGGACTAGCCGGAACGAGCAGTACTTC. J is TRBJ2-7 and V is TRBV15; 9 bases agree with TRBD2. V dropped 3 bases and J dropped 5; count of bases not matched to a gene: 11. This CDR3 has 16 amino acids. Germline V gives CDR1 LNHNV, CDR2 YYDKDF (reference sequence).

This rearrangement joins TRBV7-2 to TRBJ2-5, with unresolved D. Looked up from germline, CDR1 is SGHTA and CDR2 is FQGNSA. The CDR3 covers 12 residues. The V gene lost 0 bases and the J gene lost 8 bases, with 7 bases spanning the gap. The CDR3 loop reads CASSLAPTTQYF. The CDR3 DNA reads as TGTGCCAGCAGCTTAGCGCCCACCACCCAGTACTTC. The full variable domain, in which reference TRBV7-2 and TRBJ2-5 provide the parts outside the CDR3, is GAGVSQSPSNKVTEKGKDVELRCDPISGHTALYWYRQSLGQGLEFLIYFQGNSAPDKSGLPSDRFSAERTGGSVSTLTIQRTQQEDSAVYLCASSLAPTTQYFGPGTRLLVL.

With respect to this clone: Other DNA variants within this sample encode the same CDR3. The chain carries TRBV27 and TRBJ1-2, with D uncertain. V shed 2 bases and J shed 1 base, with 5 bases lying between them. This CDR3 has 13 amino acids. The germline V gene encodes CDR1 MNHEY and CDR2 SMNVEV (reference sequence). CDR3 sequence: CASSLEGNYGYTF. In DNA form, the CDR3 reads TGTGCCAGCAGTTTAGAGGGTAACTATGGCTACACCTTC.